This record looks at one T cell receptor (beta chain) sequence and its context. Its antigen is not known. The entry originates in a study of cytomegalovirus exposure and HLA in healthy donors. Turning to the study itself: Prior work identified 95 million to 120 million unique TCR beta sequences in some 200 million T cells. The study placed around 80% of its 398 genotyped donors in the Caucasian-associated ancestry cluster. Study-level findings and limits: 150 to 200 TCR beta chains were listed as cytomegalovirus-associated. Most sequenced TCRs were rare (though some public TCRs occurred in many donors).

V shed 6 bases and J 10 bases; nucleotides not matched to a gene: 8. The CDR3 length is 13 residues. Germline CDR1 is MDHEN and CDR2 is SYDVKM. PCR employed 60 Vbeta and 13 Jbeta primers. Data came from immunoSEQ multiplex PCR; TCRdb stores just in-frame clones and leaves some out. There are over 200,000 clones in the sample; approximately 84% occur only once, and approximately 0.62% lies in the top ten. The material sequenced was PBMCs. The chain uses TRBV28 and TRBJ1-2, with TRBD1 identical over 10 bases. The clonotype was recovered from a woman aged 35 to 49 in good health and CMV-seronegative. The CDR3 DNA follows: TGTGCCAGCAGCCTTGGGGACAGGGGACCCTACACCTTC. Its translation is CASSLGDRGPYTF.